This T cell receptor (beta chain) was identified during a study of Graves' ophthalmopathy and Graves' hyperthyroidism. Study findings and constraints: Sensitivity reached around 67% and specificity about 72% when the model predicted ophthalmopathy progression. A roughly 80% specificity and nearly 90% sensitivity were achieved by a 13-signature model that separated ophthalmopathy from stable hyperthyroidism. Thyroid clonotypes that were expanded above 0.001 frequency mostly also appeared in blood.

Amplified material comprised TCR beta CDR3 regions derived from RNA transcripts. First-round RT-PCR relied on HTBI primers, and a second-round multiplex PCR came next. TCRdb reprocessed the multiplex PCR reads with MiXCR, giving one entry per CDR3 protein. The sample holds about 590,000 distinct CDR3 sequences, roughly 40% seen once. This CDR3 is built from 17 residues. Germline V CDR1 and CDR2: SGHTS, YDEGEE. J lost 0 bases, V lost 3 bases, and 5 bases had no gene match. As concerns this clonotype: The antigen remains undetermined.

Sequencing was done on a sample of peripheral blood or thyroid tissue (not recorded which). The chain uses TRBV5-8 and TRBJ2-5; 13 nucleotides align to TRBD2. This TCR derives from an adult man with Graves' hyperthyroidism. CDR3 in amino acids: CASSSTSGRAYQETQYF. The CDR3 nucleotides are TGTGCCAGCAGCTCAACTAGCGGGAGGGCGTACCAAGAGACCCAGTACTTC.